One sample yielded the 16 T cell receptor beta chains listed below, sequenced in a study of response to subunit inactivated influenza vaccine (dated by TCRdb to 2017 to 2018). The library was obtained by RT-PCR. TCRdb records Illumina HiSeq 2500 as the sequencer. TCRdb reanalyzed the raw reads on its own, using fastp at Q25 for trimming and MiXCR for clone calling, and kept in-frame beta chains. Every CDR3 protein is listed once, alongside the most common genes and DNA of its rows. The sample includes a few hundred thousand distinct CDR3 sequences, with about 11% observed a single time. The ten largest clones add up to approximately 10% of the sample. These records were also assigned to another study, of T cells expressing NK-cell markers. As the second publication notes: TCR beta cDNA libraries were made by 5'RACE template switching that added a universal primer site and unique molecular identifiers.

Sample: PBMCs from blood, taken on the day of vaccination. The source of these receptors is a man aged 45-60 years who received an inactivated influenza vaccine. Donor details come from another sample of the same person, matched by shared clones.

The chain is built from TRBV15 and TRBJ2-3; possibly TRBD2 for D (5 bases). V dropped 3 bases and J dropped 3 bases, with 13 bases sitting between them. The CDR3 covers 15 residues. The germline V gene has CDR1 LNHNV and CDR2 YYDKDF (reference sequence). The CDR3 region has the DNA TGTGCCACCAGCAGGGTAGGACTGACGACAGATACGCAGTATTTT. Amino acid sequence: CATSRVGLTTDTQYF. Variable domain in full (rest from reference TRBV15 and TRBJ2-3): DAMVIQNPRYQVTQFGKPVTLSCSQTLNHNVMYWYQQKSSQAPKLLFHYYDKDFNNEADTPDNFQSRRPNTSFCFLDIRSPGLGDTAMYLCATSRVGLTTDTQYFGPGTRLTVL.

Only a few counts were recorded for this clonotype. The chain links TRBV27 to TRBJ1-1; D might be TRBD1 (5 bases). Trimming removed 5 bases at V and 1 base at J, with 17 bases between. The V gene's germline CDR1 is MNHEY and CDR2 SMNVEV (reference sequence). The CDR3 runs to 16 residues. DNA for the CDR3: TGTGCCAGCAGTCTTTTTCCCGCAGGGAGGAACACTGAAGCTTTCTTT. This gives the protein CASSLFPAGRNTEAFF.

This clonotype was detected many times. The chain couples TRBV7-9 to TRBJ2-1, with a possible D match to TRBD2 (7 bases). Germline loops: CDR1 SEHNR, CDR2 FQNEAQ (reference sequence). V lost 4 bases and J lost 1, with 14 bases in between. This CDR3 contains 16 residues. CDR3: CASSSMGGASYNEQFF. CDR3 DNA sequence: TGTGCCAGCAGCTCCATGGGGGGGGCATCCTACAATGAGCAGTTCTTC.

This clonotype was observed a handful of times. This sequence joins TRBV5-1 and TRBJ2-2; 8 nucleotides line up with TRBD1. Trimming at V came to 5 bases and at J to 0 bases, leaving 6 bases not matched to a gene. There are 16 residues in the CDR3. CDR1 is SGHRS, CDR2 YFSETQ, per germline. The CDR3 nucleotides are TGCGCCAGCAGACACAGGACAGGGACGAACACCGGGGAGCTGTTTTTT. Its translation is CASRHRTGTNTGELFF.

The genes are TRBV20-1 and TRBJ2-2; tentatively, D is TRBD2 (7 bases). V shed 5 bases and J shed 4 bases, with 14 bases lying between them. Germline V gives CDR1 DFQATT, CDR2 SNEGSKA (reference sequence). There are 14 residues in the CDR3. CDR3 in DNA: TGCAGTGCTCCGCGGGGGCGCGGCACCGGGGAGCTGTTTTTT. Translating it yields CSAPRGRGTGELFF.

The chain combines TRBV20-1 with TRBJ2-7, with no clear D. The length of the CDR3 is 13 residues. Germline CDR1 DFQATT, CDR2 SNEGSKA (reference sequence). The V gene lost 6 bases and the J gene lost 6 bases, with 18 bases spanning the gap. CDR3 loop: CSARPFHLAEQYF. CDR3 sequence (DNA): TGCAGTGCCCGACCCTTTCATCTTGCCGAGCAGTACTTC.

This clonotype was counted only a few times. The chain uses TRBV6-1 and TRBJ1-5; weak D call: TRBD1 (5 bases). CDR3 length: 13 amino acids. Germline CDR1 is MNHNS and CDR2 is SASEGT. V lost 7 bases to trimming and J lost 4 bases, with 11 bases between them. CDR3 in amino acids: CASTGTQNQPQHF. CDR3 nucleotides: TGTGCCAGCACTGGGACTCAAAATCAGCCCCAGCATTTT.

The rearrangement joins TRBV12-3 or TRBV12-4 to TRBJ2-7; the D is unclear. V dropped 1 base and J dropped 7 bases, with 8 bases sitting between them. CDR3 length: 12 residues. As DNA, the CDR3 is TGTGCCAGCAGTTTAGGCGTAAGAGAGCAGTACTTC. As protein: CASSLGVREQYF.

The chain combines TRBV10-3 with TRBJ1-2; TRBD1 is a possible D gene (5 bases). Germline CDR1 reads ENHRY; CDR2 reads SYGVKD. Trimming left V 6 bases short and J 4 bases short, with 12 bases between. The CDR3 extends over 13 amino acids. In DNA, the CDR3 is TGTGCCATCAGGATGACGGGACCCTATGGCTACACCTTC. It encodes CAIRMTGPYGYTF.

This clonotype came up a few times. CDR3 amino acids: CASSLDLRNTQYF. In DNA form, the CDR3 reads TGTGCCAGCAGCTTAGATCTGAGAAATACGCAGTATTTT. V gene TRBV11-2 combines with J gene TRBJ2-3; D uncertain. This CDR3 has 13 amino acids. Between the trimmed V and J ends, which lost 0 bases and 7 bases, there was a span of 8 bases. Looked up from germline, CDR1 is SGHAT and CDR2 is FQNNGV.

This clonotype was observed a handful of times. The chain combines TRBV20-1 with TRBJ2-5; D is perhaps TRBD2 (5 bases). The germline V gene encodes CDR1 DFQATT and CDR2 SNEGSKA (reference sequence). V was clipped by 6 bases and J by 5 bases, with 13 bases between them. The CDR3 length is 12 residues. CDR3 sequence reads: CSAQRPGETQYF. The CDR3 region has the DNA TGCAGTGCCCAAAGGCCGGGGGAGACCCAGTACTTC.

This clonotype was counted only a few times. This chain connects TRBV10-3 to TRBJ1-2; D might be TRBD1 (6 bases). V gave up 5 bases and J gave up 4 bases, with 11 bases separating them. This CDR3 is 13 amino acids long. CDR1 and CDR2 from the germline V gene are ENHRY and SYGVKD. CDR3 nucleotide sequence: TGTGCCATCAGTACAGGGATCGGCTATGGCTACACCTTC. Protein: CAISTGIGYGYTF.

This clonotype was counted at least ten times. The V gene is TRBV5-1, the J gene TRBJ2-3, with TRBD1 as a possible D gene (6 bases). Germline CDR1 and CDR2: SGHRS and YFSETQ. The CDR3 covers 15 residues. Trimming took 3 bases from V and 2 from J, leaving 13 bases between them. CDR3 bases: TGCGCCAGCAGCTCTGGGACAACCATCACAGATACGCAGTATTTT. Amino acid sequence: CASSSGTTITDTQYF.

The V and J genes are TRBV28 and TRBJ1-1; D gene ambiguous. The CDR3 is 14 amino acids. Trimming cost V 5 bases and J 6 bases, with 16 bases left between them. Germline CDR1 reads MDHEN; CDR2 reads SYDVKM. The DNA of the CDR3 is TGTGCCAGCAGTCGTCGGACCGGATCGGCTGAAGCTTTCTTT. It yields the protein CASSRRTGSAEAFF.

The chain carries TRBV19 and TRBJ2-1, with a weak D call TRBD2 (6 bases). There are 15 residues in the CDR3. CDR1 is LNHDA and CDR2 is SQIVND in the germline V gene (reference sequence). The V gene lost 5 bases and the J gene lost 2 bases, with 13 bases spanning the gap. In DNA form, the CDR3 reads TGTGCCAGTAGTCAAGGAGGGTCGACCTACAATGAGCAGTTCTTC. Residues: CASSQGGSTYNEQFF.

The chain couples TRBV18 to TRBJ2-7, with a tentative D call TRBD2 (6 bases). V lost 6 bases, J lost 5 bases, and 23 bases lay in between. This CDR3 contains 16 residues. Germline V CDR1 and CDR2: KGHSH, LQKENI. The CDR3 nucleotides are TGTGCCAGCTCCCTCATCACGGAGGGTTCGTTAAACGAGCAGTACTTC. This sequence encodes CASSLITEGSLNEQYF.